Below, one TCR beta chain is given with its context. Measured with immunoSEQ multiplex PCR; TCRdb has only the in-frame clones, and not every one. The sample includes 150,000 to 250,000 clones, roughly 82% seen only once; the top ten take about an eighth. CDR1 is SGHTA and CDR2 is FQGNSA in the germline V gene. With 3 bases removed from V and 3 bases from J, the gap between germline ends came to 12 bases. The CDR3 has 14 amino acids. The sample originates from a study of cytomegalovirus exposure and HLA in healthy donors. These donors were members of the roughly 110-subject validation cohort, a group separate from the approximately 670-subject first cohort.

This chain connects TRBV7-2 to TRBJ2-7, with D possibly matching TRBD1 (5 bases). The source of this sequence is a woman aged 25 to 45 in good health and CMV-seropositive. Sequenced sample: PBMCs. CDR3 protein: CASSFKVGLYEQYF. CDR3 DNA sequence: TGTGCCAGCAGCTTCAAGGTGGGGCTCTACGAGCAGTACTTC.